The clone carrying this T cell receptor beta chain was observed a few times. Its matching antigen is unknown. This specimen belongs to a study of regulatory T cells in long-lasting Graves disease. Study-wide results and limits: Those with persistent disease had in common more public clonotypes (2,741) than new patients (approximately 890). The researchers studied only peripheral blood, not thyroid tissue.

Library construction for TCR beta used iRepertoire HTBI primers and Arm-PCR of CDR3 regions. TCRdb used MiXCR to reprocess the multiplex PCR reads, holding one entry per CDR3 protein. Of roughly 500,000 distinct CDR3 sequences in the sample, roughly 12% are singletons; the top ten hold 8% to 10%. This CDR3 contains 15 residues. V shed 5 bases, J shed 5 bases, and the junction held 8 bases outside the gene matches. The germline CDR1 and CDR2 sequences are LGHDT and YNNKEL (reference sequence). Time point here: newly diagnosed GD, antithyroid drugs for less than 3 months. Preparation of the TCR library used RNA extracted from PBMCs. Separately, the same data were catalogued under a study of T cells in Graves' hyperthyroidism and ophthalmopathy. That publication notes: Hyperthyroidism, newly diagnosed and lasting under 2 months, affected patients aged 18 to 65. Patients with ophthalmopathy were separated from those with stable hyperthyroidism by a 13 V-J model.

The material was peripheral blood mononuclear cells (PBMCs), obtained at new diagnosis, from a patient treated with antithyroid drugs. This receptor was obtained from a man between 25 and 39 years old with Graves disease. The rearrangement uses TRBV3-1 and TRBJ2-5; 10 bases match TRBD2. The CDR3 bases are TGTGCCAGCAGCTCTCTAGCGGGAGTAACGGAGACCCAGTACTTC. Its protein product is CASSSLAGVTETQYF.